This TCR beta chain stems from a study of CD4 T cells in relation to SARS-CoV-2 and coronaviruses. Study details: TCR beta CDR3s were sequenced after approximately ten-day antigen culture of PBMCs.

As concerns this clone: The target antigen is unknown.

The V gene's germline CDR1 is KGHDR and CDR2 SFDVKD. The CDR3 spans 13 residues. Trimming took 9 bases from V and 3 from J; bases not matched to a gene: 4. Profiled with immunoSEQ multiplex PCR; TCRdb holds only in-frame clones, not every one. This sample has some 14,000 clones, with around 80% found just once. Unexposed donor CD4+ T cells date from 2011-2018, before the COVID-19 pandemic. The cells were cultured for less than twelve days before CD4+ T cells were isolated. The genes are TRBV24-1 and TRBJ2-1; 7 bases agree with TRBD1. Material: CD4+ T cells from PBMCs, cultured in vitro. The TCR sequence derives from a human donor in good health. CDR3 region: CATGDSVYNEQFF. In DNA, the CDR3 is TGTGCCACCGGGGACAGTGTCTACAATGAGCAGTTCTTC.